The present T cell receptor beta chain was sequenced within a study of cytomegalovirus exposure and HLA in healthy donors. Study observations and caveats: Most observed TCR sequences were rare, whereas some public TCRs were detected in many donors. The study labeled about 160 TCR beta chains cytomegalovirus-associated.

13 Jbeta primers and 60 Vbeta primers were used for the PCR. Measured with immunoSEQ multiplex PCR; TCRdb has only the in-frame clones, and not every one. Altogether 150,000 or so clones are present, nearly 80% being singletons, with the ten largest covering about 0.93%. Comment on this clone: What it binds is unknown.

From germline, CDR1 is MRHNA and CDR2 SNTAGT. The CDR3 has 15 residues. The ends were cut back, 0 bases at V and 2 bases at J, with 11 bases in the middle. The sample consisted of PBMCs. This chain uses TRBV6-4 with TRBJ2-7; D not resolved. This receptor was taken from a woman between 50 and 59 years old in good health and CMV-seropositive. The CDR3 DNA sequence: TGTGCCAGCAGTGACTCTGGCAGGCCTGCCTACGAGCAGTACTTC. It encodes CASSDSGRPAYEQYF.